This TCR beta chain comes out of a study of technical replicates of blood from several donors. Data came from immunoSEQ multiplex PCR; TCRdb stores just in-frame clones and leaves some out. The repertoire holds just under 60,000 clones, with around 96% as singletons. V lost 0 bases, J lost 5 bases, and 9 bases stayed unmatched. CDR1 LGHNA and CDR2 YNFKEQ come from the germline V gene. This CDR3 has 18 residues. This chain connects TRBV4-2 to TRBJ2-2; TRBD2 matches 10 bases. Sequencing was done on a sample of PBMCs. This clonotype was obtained from a human donor in good health. Some clones in this sample may be carry-over from other donors' samples. CDR3 nucleotide sequence: TGTGCCAGCAGCCAAGATCCCAGCGGGAGGGCCCGGACCGGGGAGCTGTTTTTT. This translates into CASSQDPSGRARTGELFF.